One sample yielded the 3 T cell receptor beta chains listed below, sequenced in a study of vaccination and CD4 T cells after COVID-19. The Oncomine TCR Beta short-read assay generated sequence data from the DNA of cultured CD4+ T cells. TCRdb called the PCR reads again in MiXCR, with one record for every CDR3 protein. The table includes some 22,000 distinct CDR3 sequences, about 62% detected once. These receptors' antigens are unknown. Regarding treatment: roughly nine-day PBMC culture with coronavirus spike peptide pools or control peptides (ViraFEST assay). The sequences come from CD4+ T cells from blood, cultured in vitro, collected before SARS-CoV-2 vaccination. These receptor sequences come from a human donor who received a COVID-19 vaccine.

The gene calls are TRBV6-1 and TRBJ2-3, with 7 bases identical to TRBD1. This CDR3 comprises 12 residues. CDR1 is MNHNS, CDR2 SASEGT, per germline. The J segment lost 4 bases and the V segment lost 5 bases, leaving 0 bases of the junction unmatched. The CDR3 protein is CASSTGADTQYF. The CDR3 DNA follows: TGTGCCAGCAGTACAGGGGCAGATACGCAGTATTTT.

J is TRBJ2-1 and V is TRBV5-1; D is undetermined. V was shortened by 6 bases and J by 3 bases, with 16 bases between the two germline ends. CDR3 size: 15 residues. Germline CDR1 SGHRS, CDR2 YFSETQ. CDR3 bases: TGCGCCAGCACCCGAGCGACCACAGTCTACAATGAGCAGTTCTTC. Residues: CASTRATTVYNEQFF.

The chain has TRBV18 and TRBJ2-4; 8 nucleotides align to TRBD1. In germline, CDR1 is KGHSH, CDR2 LQKENI. The CDR3 consists of 16 residues. Unmatched junction bases numbered 10, after V lost 1 base and J lost 8 bases. The CDR3 DNA reads TGTGCCAGCTCACCACGACAGGGGAATCCGGTTTACATTCAGTACTTC. This encodes CASSPRQGNPVYIQYF.